These 8 T cell receptor beta chains were all obtained from the same sample, sequenced in a study of metastatic and nonmetastatic thyroid tumors. TCRdb redid the clone calls on the PCR reads using MiXCR. Among roughly 15,000 clones, about 30% were seen once, and the ten largest hold roughly 12%. All patients reached thyroid surgery having received no treatment beforehand. The sequencing input was adjacent normal tissue. These receptors all come from a female donor with papillary thyroid cancer or a benign thyroid nodule (not recorded which). Some clones in this sample may be carry-over from other donors' samples.

This sequence joins TRBV4-2 and TRBJ2-7; D possibly uses TRBD1 or TRBD2 (6 bases each). This CDR3 contains 14 residues. Germline V gene sequence: CDR1 LGHNA, CDR2 YNFKEQ. V gave up 0 bases and J gave up 10 bases, with 16 bases separating them. The CDR3 protein is CASSQEATWGAQYF. Here the CDR3 DNA reads TGTGCCAGCAGCCAAGAGGCTACGTGGGGGGCCCAGTACTTC.

This clone turned up a few times. The rearrangement joins TRBV19 to TRBJ2-1; TRBD1 is a possible D gene (5 bases). CDR1 and CDR2 from the germline V gene are LNHDA and SQIVND (reference sequence). The CDR3 has 15 amino acids. Trimming shortened V by 5 bases and J by 5 bases, and 16 bases separated the two germline ends. CDR3 region: CASSADSIRNNEQFF. The CDR3 coding sequence is TGTGCCAGTAGTGCCGACAGTATTCGGAACAATGAGCAGTTCTTC. Full variable domain (rest looked up from reference TRBV19 and TRBJ2-1): DGGITQSPKYLFRKEGQNVTLSCEQNLNHDAMYWYRQDPGQGLRLIYYSQIVNDFQKGDIAEGYSVSREKKESFPLTVTSAQKNPTAFYLCASSADSIRNNEQFFGPGTRLTVL.

The chain links TRBV20-1 to TRBJ1-2; TRBD1 agrees at 9 bases. The germline CDR1 and CDR2 sequences are DFQATT and SNEGSKA (reference sequence). The CDR3 sequence is 15 residues long. V lost 0 bases and J lost 5; bases outside the gene matches: 7. The CDR3 nucleotides are TGCAGTGCTAGAGAACCGGGACAGGGTTTTTATGGCTACACCTTC. Protein: CSAREPGQGFYGYTF.

This clone was detected only a few times. V and J are TRBV6-1 and TRBJ2-7; 7 bases match TRBD1. Germline V gene lookup returns CDR1 MNHNS and CDR2 SASEGT. V lost 5 bases and J lost 6; bases outside the gene matches: 13. The CDR3 extends over 15 amino acids. CDR3 sequence: CASSILRDRNFEQYF. CDR3 in DNA: TGTGCCAGCAGTATCCTCCGGGACAGAAATTTCGAGCAGTACTTC.

The V gene is TRBV20-1, the J gene TRBJ1-4; possibly TRBD1 for D (6 bases). The CDR3 loop spans 14 amino acids. CDR1 and CDR2 from the germline V gene are DFQATT and SNEGSKA (reference sequence). V lost 3 bases and J 8 bases, leaving 16 bases between the germline ends. The CDR3 coding sequence is TGCAGTGCTAGTGACAGGTTATTCGGGGAAAAACTGTTTTTT. Protein: CSASDRLFGEKLFF.

J is TRBJ2-2 and V is TRBV6-1; tentatively, D is TRBD1 (5 bases). Per the germline V gene, CDR1 is MNHNS and CDR2 is SASEGT. V dropped 6 bases and J dropped 9 bases, with 8 bases sitting between them. The CDR3 has 11 residues. The CDR3 bases are TGTGCCAGCAGGGGGCAGAGGGAGCTGTTTTTT. This sequence encodes CASRGQRELFF.

This clone came up once. V and J are TRBV3-1 and TRBJ2-4, with D tentatively TRBD2 (6 bases). The CDR3 totals 13 residues. V was cut by 4 bases and J by 13 bases, with 17 bases left in between. Germline CDR1 and CDR2: LGHDT and YNNKEL (reference sequence). CDR3 bases: TGTGCCAGCAGCCTAGGGACGGGAGAAGGGCAGTACTTC. Amino acid sequence: CASSLGTGEGQYF.

A few counts support this clone. The chain uses TRBV6-2 or TRBV6-3 and TRBJ1-6; D is ambiguous. Trimming stripped 2 bases from V and 9 bases from J, with 5 bases between. This CDR3 spans 12 amino acids. CDR1 and CDR2 (germline): MNHEY, SVGEGT. CDR3: CASSYRSSPLHF. The DNA for the CDR3 is TGTGCCAGCAGTTACCGCAGTTCACCCCTCCACTTT.